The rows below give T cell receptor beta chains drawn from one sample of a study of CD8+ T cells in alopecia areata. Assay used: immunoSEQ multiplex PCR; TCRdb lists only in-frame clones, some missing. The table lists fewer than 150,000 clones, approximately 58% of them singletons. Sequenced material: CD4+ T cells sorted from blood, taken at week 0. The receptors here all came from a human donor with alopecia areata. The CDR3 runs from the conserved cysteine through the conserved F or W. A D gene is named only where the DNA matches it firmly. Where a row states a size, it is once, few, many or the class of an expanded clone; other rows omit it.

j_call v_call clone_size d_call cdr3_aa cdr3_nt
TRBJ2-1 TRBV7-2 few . CASSLELTEQFF TGTGCCAGCAGCTTAGAGCTGACAGAGCAGTTCTTC
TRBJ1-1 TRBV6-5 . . CASSYAQVMNTEAFF TGTGCCAGCAGTTACGCGCAGGTGATGAACACTGAAGCTTTCTTT
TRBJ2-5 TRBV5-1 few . CASSPLGRGETQYF TGCGCCAGCAGCCCACTAGGACGGGGAGAGACCCAGTACTTC
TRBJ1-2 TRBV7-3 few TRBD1 CASSPKGQVPGGYTF TGTGCCAGCAGCCCAAAGGGACAGGTCCCGGGGGGCTACACCTTC
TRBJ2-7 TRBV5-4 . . CASSPRLVDSYEQYF TGTGCCAGCAGCCCTCGACTAGTGGATTCCTACGAGCAGTACTTC
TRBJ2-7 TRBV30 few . CAWSVQSGTAYEQYF TGTGCCTGGAGTGTACAGAGTGGAACGGCCTACGAGCAGTACTTC
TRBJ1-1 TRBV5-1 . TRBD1 CASSLYQTGESTEAFF TGCGCCAGCAGCTTATACCAGACAGGGGAGAGCACTGAAGCTTTCTTT
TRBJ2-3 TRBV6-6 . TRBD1 CASSYETGVTDTQYF TGTGCCAGCAGTTACGAGACAGGGGTTACAGATACGCAGTATTTT
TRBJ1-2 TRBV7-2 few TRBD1 CASSPRDRGPYGYTF TGTGCCAGCAGCCCGAGGGACAGGGGACCCTATGGCTACACCTTC
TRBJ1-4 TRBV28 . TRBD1 CASSRQGSEKLFF TGTGCCAGCAGTCGACAGGGGTCTGAAAAACTGTTTTTT
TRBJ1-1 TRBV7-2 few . CASSLMNTEAFF TGTGCCAGCAGCTTAATGAACACTGAAGCTTTCTTT
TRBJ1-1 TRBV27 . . CASSRGGAGTEAFF TGTGCCAGCAGTCGTGGTGGGGCGGGGACTGAAGCTTTCTTT
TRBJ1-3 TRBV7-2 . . CASSLGYISGNTIYF TGTGCCAGCAGCTTAGGATACATCTCTGGAAACACCATATATTTT
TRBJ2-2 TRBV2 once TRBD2 CASKTSGANTGELFF TGTGCCAGCAAAACTAGCGGGGCGAACACCGGGGAGCTGTTTTTT
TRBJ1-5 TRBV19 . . CASSIAQAGSSNQPQHF TGTGCCAGTAGTATAGCCCAAGCAGGGTCGAGCAATCAGCCCCAGCATTTT
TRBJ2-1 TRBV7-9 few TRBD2 CASSFLAGGIDEQFF TGTGCCAGCAGCTTTCTAGCGGGGGGTATCGATGAGCAGTTCTTC
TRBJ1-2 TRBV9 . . CASSVGEYGYTF TGTGCCAGCAGCGTTGGGGAGTATGGCTACACCTTC
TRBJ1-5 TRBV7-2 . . CASSLANSNQPQHF TGTGCCAGCAGCTTAGCGAATAGCAATCAGCCCCAGCATTTT
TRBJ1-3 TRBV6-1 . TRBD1 CASSEASYRGSGNTIYF TGTGCCAGCAGTGAAGCTTCGTACAGGGGTTCCGGAAACACCATATATTTT
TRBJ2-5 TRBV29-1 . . CSVDHRVGETQYF TGCAGCGTTGACCACAGGGTAGGGGAGACCCAGTACTTC
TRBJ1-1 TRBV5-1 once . CASSFSQSAEAFF TGCGCCAGCAGCTTTTCGCAAAGCGCTGAAGCTTTCTTT
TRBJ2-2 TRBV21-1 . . CASSSTVRNTGELFF TGTGCCAGCTCTTCGACAGTCAGGAACACCGGGGAGCTGTTTTTT
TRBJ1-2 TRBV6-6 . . CASSRRFDSSNYGYTF TGTGCCAGCAGTCGGCGGTTCGACAGCTCTAACTATGGCTACACCTTC
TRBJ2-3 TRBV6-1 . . CASSERGNARDTQYF TGTGCCAGCAGTGAACGGGGAAATGCGCGAGATACGCAGTATTTT
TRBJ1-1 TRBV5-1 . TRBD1 CASSLGDRMRTEAFF TGCGCCAGCAGCTTGGGGGACAGAATGCGGACTGAAGCTTTCTTT
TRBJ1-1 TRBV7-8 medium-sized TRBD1 CASSLAHRQGFTEAFF TGTGCCAGCAGCTTAGCGCATAGACAGGGCTTCACTGAAGCTTTCTTT
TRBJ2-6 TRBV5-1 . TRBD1 CASSSGTGGLSGANVLTF TGCGCCAGCAGCTCCGGGACAGGGGGGCTCTCTGGGGCCAACGTCCTGACTTTC
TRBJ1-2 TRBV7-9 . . CASSLAQDYGYTF TGTGCCAGCAGCTTAGCACAGGACTATGGCTACACCTTC
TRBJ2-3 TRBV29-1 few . CSVEGGPTDTQYF TGCAGCGTTGAAGGGGGACCCACAGATACGCAGTATTTT
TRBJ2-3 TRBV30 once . CAWSGGLDTQYF TGTGCCTGGAGTGGAGGACTGGATACGCAGTATTTT
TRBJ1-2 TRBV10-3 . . CAISEFYLGYTF TGTGCCATCAGTGAGTTTTACTTAGGCTACACCTTC
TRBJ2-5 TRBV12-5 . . CASGLTEETQYF TGTGCTAGTGGTTTGACCGAAGAGACCCAGTACTTC
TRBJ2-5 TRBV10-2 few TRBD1 CASSIGTGVMETQYF TGCGCCAGCAGCATAGGGACAGGGGTTATGGAGACCCAGTACTTC
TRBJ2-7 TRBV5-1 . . CASSLGVSGYEQYF TGCGCCAGCAGCTTGGGCGTATCGGGCTACGAGCAGTACTTC
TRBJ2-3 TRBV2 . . CASSEAGTGDTQYF TGTGCCAGCAGTGAAGCGGGCACTGGGGATACGCAGTATTTT
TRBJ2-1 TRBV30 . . CAWSVIEGGEQFF TGTGCCTGGAGTGTTATAGAGGGCGGTGAGCAGTTCTTC
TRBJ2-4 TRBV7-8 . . CASSPGGGKNIQYF TGTGCCAGCAGCCCCGGAGGGGGCAAAAACATTCAGTACTTC
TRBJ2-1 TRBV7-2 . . CASSEDGLRQFF TGTGCCAGCAGCGAGGACGGTCTGAGGCAGTTCTTC
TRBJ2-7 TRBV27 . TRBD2 CASSFFTGGQSYEQYF TGTGCCAGCAGTTTTTTCACGGGAGGGCAATCCTACGAGCAGTACTTC
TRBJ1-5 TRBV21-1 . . CASSARRQHKQPQHF TGTGCCAGCAGCGCCCGAAGGCAACACAAGCAGCCCCAGCATTTT
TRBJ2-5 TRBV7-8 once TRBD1 CASSFGTGGETQYF TGTGCCAGCAGCTTCGGGACAGGGGGCGAGACCCAGTACTTC
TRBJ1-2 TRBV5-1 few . CASSSLPGNPGGYTF TGCGCCAGCAGCTCTCTCCCAGGGAACCCCGGTGGCTACACCTTC
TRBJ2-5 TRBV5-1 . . CASSLDIETQYF TGCGCCAGCAGCTTGGACATAGAGACCCAGTACTTC
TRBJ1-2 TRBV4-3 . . CASSQSARGYTF TGCGCCAGCAGCCAATCCGCCAGGGGCTACACCTTC